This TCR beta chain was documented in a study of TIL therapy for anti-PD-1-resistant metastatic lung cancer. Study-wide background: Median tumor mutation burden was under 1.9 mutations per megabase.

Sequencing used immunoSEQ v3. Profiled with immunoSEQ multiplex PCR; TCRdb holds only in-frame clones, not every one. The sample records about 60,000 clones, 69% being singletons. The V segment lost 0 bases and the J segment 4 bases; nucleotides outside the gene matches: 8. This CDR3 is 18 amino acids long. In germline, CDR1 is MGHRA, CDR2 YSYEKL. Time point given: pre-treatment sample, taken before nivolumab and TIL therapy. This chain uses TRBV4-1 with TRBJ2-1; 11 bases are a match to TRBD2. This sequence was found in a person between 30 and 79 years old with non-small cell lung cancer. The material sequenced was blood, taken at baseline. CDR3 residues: CASSQEFSGLAGYNEQFF. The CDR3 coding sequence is TGCGCCAGCAGCCAAGAATTTTCCGGACTAGCGGGTTACAATGAGCAGTTCTTC.